This T cell receptor (beta chain) is drawn from a study of T-cell memory formation after mild COVID-19. Study-level information: TCR clusters were largely donor specific.

To note about this clonotype: Its target is unknown.

General study points: Later expanders leaned CD4+, whereas clones that contracted between day 15 and 85 were balanced CD4/CD8. The pre-infection memory compartment contained some responding clones, suggesting cross-reactive memory joined.

This CDR3 spans 16 amino acids. Germline V gene data show CDR1 as MNHNY and CDR2 as SVGAGI (reference sequence). With V trimmed by 2 bases and J by 4 bases, 8 bases remained unmatched. From 5'RACE with constant-segment primers came TCR alpha and TCR beta cDNA libraries that carried sample barcodes and UMIs. A single record per CDR3 protein comes from TCRdb applying MiXCR to the 5' RACE reads. Found here are about 430,000 distinct CDR3 sequences, about 24% of them singletons; the top ten hold 8.5% to 10%. The sample comprised PBMCs or a T cell subset sorted from them (not recorded which). The TCR comes from an adult woman who had mild COVID-19 (a few samples of this study predate the infection). Cell type and time point are not known. The chain combines TRBV6-6 with TRBJ1-2; TRBD1 matches 9 bases. The DNA of the CDR3 is TGTGCCAGCAGTTACCCGTGGGGACAGGGAAGCTATGGCTACACCTTC. This codes for CASSYPWGQGSYGYTF.